This TCR beta chain originates from a study of identical twins. In regard to this clonotype: Its antigen is unknown.

TCRdb passed the 5' RACE reads through MiXCR, listing each CDR3 protein once. The profile shows some 660,000 distinct CDR3 sequences, 8.6% of them singletons. The study's findings and limits: Models predicted less out-of-frame TCR alpha sharing in monozygotic twins than was found. Sharing of beta out-of-frame sequences by twins showed a weaker excess. Invariant MAIT and iNKT cells may have partly biased zero-insertion analyses.

V lost 3 bases and J lost 6; bases outside the gene matches: 12. The germline gives CDR1 LGHNA, CDR2 YSLEER. This CDR3 spans 18 amino acids. These same data were also listed under a study on yellow fever vaccine responses in identical twins.

This chain links TRBV4-3 with TRBJ2-3, with 13 bases matching TRBD2. The TCR sequence derives from a woman under 30 in good health. Sample: PBMCs. The CDR3 DNA sequence: TGCGCCAGCAGCCAGGGGACAGTAGGACTAGCGGGAGTGGATACGCAGTATTTT. It translates to CASSQGTVGLAGVDTQYF.